Presented here are 21 T cell receptor beta chains from one specimen sequenced in a study of blood T cell repertoires in COVID-19. Sequenced by immunoSEQ multiplex PCR; TCRdb stores in-frame clones only, minus some. The sample has roughly 150,000 clones; more than 80% are singletons. Sequencing was carried out using peripheral blood. The receptors shown here come from a middle-aged woman with acute or convalescent COVID-19.

The chain is built from TRBV10-2 and TRBJ2-6; 7 bases match TRBD2. The CDR3 has 16 residues. Trimming removed 2 bases from V and 2 bases from J; junction bases left unmatched: 3. Germline V lookup: CDR1 WSHSY, CDR2 SAAADI. CDR3 in amino acids: CASSEPLAAGANVLTF. In DNA form, the CDR3 reads TGCGCCAGCAGTGAGCCCCTAGCGGCTGGGGCCAACGTCCTGACTTTC.

The chain couples TRBV3-1 (or the pseudogene TRBV3-2) to TRBJ2-1; maybe TRBD1 (5 bases). The V gene's germline CDR1 is LGHDT and CDR2 YNNKEL (reference sequence). Trimming removed 1 base at V and 2 bases at J, with 12 bases between. This CDR3 is built from 16 residues. In nucleotides, the CDR3 is TGTGCCAGCAGCCAAGGCCGCAGGGCTACCTACAATGAGCAGTTCTTC. Translation: CASSQGRRATYNEQFF.

The chain links TRBV11-3 to TRBJ1-2; D gene ambiguous. Germline V gene lookup returns CDR1 SGHNT and CDR2 YENEEA. There are 12 residues in the CDR3. Trimming removed 5 bases from V and 6 bases from J, with 10 bases in between. Written as DNA, the CDR3 is TGTGCCAGCAGCGCCCGGACTAATGGCTACACCTTC. Protein: CASSARTNGYTF.

This sequence joins TRBV15 and TRBJ2-3, with 11 nucleotides matching TRBD2. The CDR3 consists of 17 residues. CDR1 is LNHNV, CDR2 YYDKDF, per germline (reference sequence). V lost 1 base, J lost 2 bases, and 5 bases stayed unmatched. CDR3 amino acids: CATSRGLAGGTTDTQYF. The CDR3 DNA follows: TGTGCCACCAGCAGAGGGCTAGCGGGAGGTACCACAGATACGCAGTATTTT.

The V and J genes are TRBV6-5 and TRBJ1-2; unclear D gene. The germline V gene has CDR1 MNHEY and CDR2 SVGAGI. The CDR3 is made up of 12 amino acids. Deletions cut 5 bases from V and 5 bases from J, with 9 bases between. CDR3 in amino acids: CASSNRVYGYTF. In DNA, the CDR3 is TGTGCCAGCAGTAACAGAGTTTATGGCTACACCTTC.

The rearrangement joins TRBV19 to TRBJ2-3; tentative D call: TRBD1 (6 bases). This CDR3 is 15 amino acids long. Germline V gene data show CDR1 as LNHDA and CDR2 as SQIVND (reference sequence). V lost 9 bases and J lost 0, with 16 bases in between. CDR3 nucleotide sequence: TGTGCCAGCAGTGACAGGATAACTAGCACAGATACGCAGTATTTT. It is translated as CASSDRITSTDTQYF.

The gene calls are TRBV11-1 and TRBJ2-1; the match to TRBD1 covers 9 bases. Germline CDR1 is SGHAT and CDR2 is FQDESV (reference sequence). V lost 4 bases to trimming and J lost 6 bases; unmatched junction nucleotides: 7. There are 15 residues in the CDR3. The CDR3 nucleotides read TGTGCCAGCAGCTCACATATACAGGGGGCCAATGAGCAGTTCTTC. It translates to CASSSHIQGANEQFF.

The chain is built from TRBV5-8 and TRBJ2-7; the D is unclear. Germline V gene lookup returns CDR1 SGHTS and CDR2 YDEGEE. This CDR3 is built from 13 residues. V dropped 3 bases and J dropped 4 bases, with 11 bases sitting between them. CDR3 loop: CASSSNRFYEQYF. In DNA form, the CDR3 reads TGTGCCAGCAGCTCGAATAGATTTTACGAGCAGTACTTC.

The chain is built from TRBV27 and TRBJ2-7, with TRBD1 matching 9 bases. CDR3 size: 14 residues. Germline V lookup: CDR1 MNHEY, CDR2 SMNVEV (reference sequence). Unmatched junction bases numbered 6, after V lost 8 bases and J lost 1 base. The CDR3 DNA reads as TGTGCCAGCGCCCCCGGGACAGGGTCCTACGAGCAGTACTTC. Translation: CASAPGTGSYEQYF.

This chain links TRBV6-1 with TRBJ1-1, with a possible D match to TRBD1 (6 bases). CDR3 size: 14 residues. Per germline, CDR1 MNHNS and CDR2 SASEGT. The V and J ends lost 2 bases and 5 bases respectively, with 12 bases between them. The CDR3 here is CASSEHLQGTEAFF. The CDR3 DNA sequence: TGTGCCAGCAGTGAACATCTACAGGGAACTGAAGCTTTCTTT.

The rearrangement uses TRBV19 and TRBJ1-1; TRBD1 matches at 7 bases. The CDR3 has 14 residues. The V gene end was trimmed by 7 bases and the J gene end by 6 bases; junction bases not matched to a gene: 11. Germline assignment: CDR1 LNHDA and CDR2 SQIVND (reference sequence). CDR3 residues: CASNPDRFTAEAFF. The DNA of the CDR3 is TGTGCCAGTAACCCGGACAGGTTCACGGCTGAAGCTTTCTTT.

The V and J genes are TRBV11-2 and TRBJ2-7, with a tentative D call TRBD2 (5 bases). Germline assignment: CDR1 SGHAT and CDR2 FQNNGV. The CDR3 runs to 16 residues. Deletions cut 2 bases from V and 4 bases from J, with 18 bases between. The CDR3 spells CASSLPPSRELYEQYF. The CDR3 coding sequence is TGTGCCAGCAGCTTACCGCCATCGAGGGAGCTTTACGAGCAGTACTTC.

This clone is a singleton in its sample. This chain links TRBV5-1 with TRBJ2-7, with a tentative D call TRBD2 (5 bases). CDR3 size: 18 residues. V was trimmed by 0 bases and J by 0 bases, leaving 19 bases between them. Germline CDR1 and CDR2: SGHRS and YFSETQ. The DNA for the CDR3 is TGCGCCAGCAGCTTGGTCCCCCCTCTTCCGGGGTCCTCCTACGAGCAGTACTTC. Amino acids: CASSLVPPLPGSSYEQYF.

The chain couples TRBV25-1 to TRBJ2-1, with D possibly being TRBD1 (6 bases). The CDR3 spans 14 residues. Trimming shortened V by 3 bases and J by 4 bases, and 10 bases separated the two germline ends. Germline V gives CDR1 MGHDK, CDR2 SYGVNS. CDR3 sequence: CASSDETGYNEQFF. The DNA of the CDR3 is TGTGCCAGCAGTGATGAAACAGGGTACAATGAGCAGTTCTTC.

The rearrangement links TRBV28 to TRBJ2-3, with D possibly matching TRBD1 (6 bases). This CDR3 region has 15 residues. V was trimmed by 7 bases and J by 0 bases, leaving 14 bases between them. Per the germline V gene, CDR1 is MDHEN and CDR2 is SYDVKM. The DNA for the CDR3 is TGTGCCAGCAACCTTCCGGGACACAGCACAGATACGCAGTATTTT. It codes for CASNLPGHSTDTQYF. Supplemented by reference TRBV28 and TRBJ2-3, the full variable domain reads DVKVTQSSRYLVKRTGEKVFLECVQDMDHENMFWYRQDPGLGLRLIYFSYDVKMKEKGDIPEGYSVSREKKERFSLILESASTNQTSMYLCASNLPGHSTDTQYFGPGTRLTVL.

The genes are TRBV5-5 and TRBJ1-5, with D possibly matching TRBD1 (6 bases). V lost 4 bases to trimming and J lost 0 bases, with 11 bases between them. This CDR3 has 15 amino acids. Germline assignment: CDR1 SGHKS and CDR2 YYEKEE (reference sequence). The CDR3 loop is CASSHTGNSNQPQHF. CDR3 coding DNA: TGTGCCAGCAGCCACACAGGGAATAGCAATCAGCCCCAGCATTTT.

The chain carries TRBV5-6 and TRBJ2-1; 8 positions match TRBD2. Looked up from germline, CDR1 is SGHDT and CDR2 is YYEEEE. Trimming at V came to 4 bases and at J to 9 bases, leaving 15 bases not matched to a gene. There are 16 residues in the CDR3. The CDR3 reads CASSAGGRTSTTEQFF. Here the CDR3 DNA reads TGTGCCAGCAGCGCGGGGGGCAGGACCAGCACGACTGAGCAGTTCTTC.

The chain couples TRBV30 to TRBJ2-1; 8 bases are a match to TRBD2. The germline gives CDR1 GTSNPN, CDR2 SVGIG (reference sequence). CDR3 size: 14 residues. The V gene end was trimmed by 3 bases and the J gene end by 9 bases; junction bases not matched to a gene: 10. Here the CDR3 DNA reads TGTGCCTGGAGCGGGACTAGTCTAAGGGTTGAGCAGTTCTTC. Translated: CAWSGTSLRVEQFF.

This chain uses TRBV7-9 with TRBJ1-2, with 8 bases matching TRBD1. The CDR3 length is 14 residues. Trimming removed 0 bases from V and 12 bases from J; junction bases left unmatched: 9. Germline loops: CDR1 SEHNR, CDR2 FQNEAQ (reference sequence). The CDR3 DNA reads TGTGCCAGCAGCTTAGCGGCAGGGGGCCTTAAAAACACCTTC. Its protein product is CASSLAAGGLKNTF.

The chain joins TRBV3-1 (or the pseudogene TRBV3-2) to TRBJ2-3; TRBD2 aligns across 9 bases. CDR3 length equals 15 residues. Losses at the gene ends were 0 bases for V and 3 bases for J; bases not matched to a gene: 1. The germline gives CDR1 LGHDT, CDR2 YNNKEL (reference sequence). CDR3 loop: CASSQEGLATDTQYF. The DNA of the CDR3 is TGTGCCAGCAGCCAAGAGGGACTAGCAACAGATACGCAGTATTTT.

V gene TRBV5-4 combines with J gene TRBJ2-3; D gene unclear. The germline gives CDR1 SGHNT, CDR2 YYREEE (reference sequence). CDR3 length equals 15 residues. The V end was cut by 0 bases, the J end by 0 bases, with 8 bases between. The CDR3 region is CASSLAPTSTDTQYF. CDR3 DNA: TGTGCCAGCAGCTTGGCGCCGACTAGCACAGATACGCAGTATTTT.